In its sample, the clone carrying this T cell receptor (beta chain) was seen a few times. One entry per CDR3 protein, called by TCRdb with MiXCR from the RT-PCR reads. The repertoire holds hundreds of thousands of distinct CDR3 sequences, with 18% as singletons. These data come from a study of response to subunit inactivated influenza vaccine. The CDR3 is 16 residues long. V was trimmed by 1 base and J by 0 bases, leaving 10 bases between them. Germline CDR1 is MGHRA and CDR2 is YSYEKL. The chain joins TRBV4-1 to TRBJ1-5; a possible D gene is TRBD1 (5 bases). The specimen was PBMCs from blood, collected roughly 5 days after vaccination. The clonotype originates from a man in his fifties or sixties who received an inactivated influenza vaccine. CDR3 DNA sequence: TGCGCCAGCAGCCAAGGGGGACTTCTTAGCAATCAGCCCCAGCATTTT. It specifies CASSQGGLLSNQPQHF.